These 21 T cell receptor beta chains were all obtained from the same sample, sequenced in a study of T cell repertoires in cytomegalovirus infection. Each CDR3 protein gets one entry after TCRdb re-called the reads with MiXCR. The sample consists of approximately 500,000 distinct CDR3 sequences, about 15% of them appearing once. Sequencing was performed on CD8+ T cells from PBMCs. Every receptor here comes from a human donor in good health (CMV status not recorded). Some clones in this sample may be carry-over from other donors' samples.

This clonotype was recorded at least ten times. The chain has TRBV19 and TRBJ1-2; TRBD1 matches 7 bases. This CDR3 comprises 15 residues. Germline CDR1 LNHDA, CDR2 SQIVND (reference sequence). Trimming cost V 7 bases and J 4 bases; bases outside gene matches: 12. CDR3 region: CASTWTGAERYGYTF. The CDR3, as DNA: TGTGCCAGTACCTGGACAGGCGCTGAACGCTATGGCTACACCTTC.

In this sample, this clonotype turned up a few times. The chain is built from TRBV29-1 and TRBJ2-3; TRBD1 matches 10 bases. Germline trimming cut 0 bases from V and 2 bases from J; bases unmatched to any gene: 2. From germline, CDR1 is SQVTM and CDR2 ANQGSEA. The CDR3 runs to 15 residues. The CDR3 region is CSVEDRQGATDTQYF. The CDR3 nucleotides read TGCAGCGTTGAAGACCGACAGGGGGCCACAGATACGCAGTATTTT.

In DNA, the CDR3 is TGTGCCAGCAGGTCGGGGCGGACGGACCCGGAACAGCCCCAGCATTTT. Protein product: CASRSGRTDPEQPQHF. The J gene is TRBJ1-5, the V gene TRBV6-2 or TRBV6-3; a possible D gene is TRBD1 (5 bases). Germline CDR1 MNHEY, CDR2 SVGEGT. Trimming cost V 6 bases and J 7 bases, with 22 bases left between them. The CDR3 runs to 16 residues.

The chain is built from TRBV5-1 and TRBJ2-1, with 7 bases that match TRBD2. The V gene's germline CDR1 is SGHRS and CDR2 YFSETQ. The CDR3 contains 15 residues. After removal of 0 bases from V and 6 bases from J, the junction contained 6 bases not matched to a gene. CDR3 DNA sequence: TGCGCCAGCAGCTTGGGTGCGGGAGTCCGCAATGAGCAGTTCTTC. It translates to CASSLGAGVRNEQFF.

For this clonotype: This sequence may be a read error, since a much larger clone differs from it by one base. V usage is TRBV7-3 and J usage is TRBJ2-5, with D unclear. This CDR3 is 13 amino acids long. Germline values: CDR1 SGHTA, CDR2 FQGTGA. The CDR3 here is CASTRVGQETKYF. The CDR3 region has the DNA TGTGCCAGCACCCGGGTTGGGCAAGAGACCAAGTACTTC.

This clonotype was counted only a few times. The chain joins TRBV2 to TRBJ2-7, with 9 bases lining up with TRBD2. The ends lost 7 bases at V and 1 base at J; junction bases unmatched: 8. This CDR3 comprises 15 residues. Germline loops: CDR1 SNHLY, CDR2 FYNNEI. CDR3 loop: CASTPLGLASYEQYF. In nucleotides, the CDR3 is TGTGCCAGCACGCCCTTGGGACTAGCATCCTACGAGCAGTACTTC.

This clonotype showed up just once. The chain is built from TRBV4-1 and TRBJ2-7, with a possible D match to TRBD2 (7 bases). The CDR3 is 16 amino acids. Germline CDR1 and CDR2: MGHRA and YSYEKL. The V end was cut by 0 bases, the J end by 4 bases, with 16 bases between. CDR3 protein: CASSQEGRGSWYEQYF. The CDR3, as DNA: TGCGCCAGCAGCCAAGAAGGGAGGGGGAGCTGGTACGAGCAGTACTTC.

This clonotype was counted only a few times. The V gene is TRBV3-1, the J gene TRBJ2-7, with no clear D. Germline CDR1 and CDR2: LGHDT and YNNKEL (reference sequence). CDR3 length: 13 amino acids. The ends were cut back, 1 base at V and 6 bases at J, with 10 bases in the middle. The CDR3 region is CASSQGTTVEQYF. The DNA of the CDR3 is TGTGCCAGCAGCCAAGGGACGACGGTCGAGCAGTACTTC.

This clonotype was picked up one time. The chain combines TRBV14 with TRBJ2-1; D may correspond to TRBD1 or TRBD2 (6 bases each). The CDR3 is 16 amino acids. CDR1 and CDR2 (germline): SGHDN, FVKESK. V lost 4 bases and J 4 bases, leaving 17 bases between the germline ends. As DNA, the CDR3 is TGTGCCAGCAGCCCCCACGGGGGCGAGGGGTACAATGAGCAGTTCTTC. This encodes CASSPHGGEGYNEQFF.

This clonotype was seen a handful of times. The J gene is TRBJ2-5, the V gene TRBV3-1; either TRBD1 or TRBD2 may fit D (5 bases each). V was trimmed by 3 bases and J by 7 bases, leaving 15 bases between them. Germline CDR1 is LGHDT and CDR2 is YNNKEL (reference sequence). The CDR3 contains 14 residues. This chain's CDR3 is CASSHAHARGTQYF. The CDR3 nucleotides are TGTGCCAGCAGCCACGCGCACGCGAGGGGGACCCAGTACTTC.

There are a few counts of this clonotype. The chain has TRBV10-2 and TRBJ1-1; no clear D. Germline CDR1 reads WSHSY; CDR2 reads SAAADI. V lost 0 bases and J 7 bases, leaving 6 bases between the germline ends. CDR3 length: 12 amino acids. CDR3 protein: CASSESNLEAFF. The CDR3 DNA follows: TGCGCCAGCAGTGAGTCTAACCTTGAAGCTTTCTTT.

This clonotype has at least ten counts. This chain connects TRBV7-8 to TRBJ2-1, with 12 bases that match TRBD2. This CDR3 is built from 16 residues. The J segment lost 6 bases and the V segment lost 4 bases, leaving 7 bases of the junction unmatched. Germline V gene sequence: CDR1 SGHVS, CDR2 FQNEAQ. The CDR3 reads CASSSGLAGIGNEQFF. In DNA, the CDR3 is TGTGCCAGCAGCTCCGGACTAGCGGGGATCGGCAATGAGCAGTTCTTC.

The rearrangement joins TRBV13 to TRBJ2-2; TRBD1 agrees at 7 bases. The V segment lost 4 bases and the J segment 2 bases; nucleotides outside the gene matches: 7. The CDR3 length is 16 residues. The germline CDR1 and CDR2 sequences are PRHDT and FYEKMQ (reference sequence). CDR3 bases: TGTGCCAGCAGCTACAGGGGAAGGGCTAACACCGGGGAGCTGTTTTTT. It codes for CASSYRGRANTGELFF.

Here the CDR3 reads CATSSFGYNEQFF. DNA for the CDR3: TGTGCCACCAGCAGTTTCGGGTACAATGAGCAGTTCTTC. The chain uses TRBV15 and TRBJ2-1; no definite D call. The ends were cut back, 3 bases at V and 4 bases at J, with 7 bases in the middle. Germline CDR1 reads LNHNV; CDR2 reads YYDKDF (reference sequence). The CDR3 has 13 amino acids.

This chain links TRBV10-1 with TRBJ2-2; D perhaps matches TRBD2 (6 bases). Germline loops: CDR1 WNHNN, CDR2 SYGVQD (reference sequence). The CDR3 is 22 residues long. Trimming took off 1 base at V and 3 bases at J, with 30 bases between the two ends. Here the CDR3 DNA reads TGCGCCAGCAGTGAGTTCGCGTATTCCGGGACTCATGCTCCGATCGACACCGGGGAGCTGTTTTTT. Its protein is CASSEFAYSGTHAPIDTGELFF.

This clonotype was seen more than once but under ten times. The chain employs TRBV6-5 and TRBJ1-3; D gene uncertain. Germline loops: CDR1 MNHEY, CDR2 SVGAGI. This CDR3 is built from 16 residues. V gave up 5 bases and J gave up 2 bases, with 16 bases separating them. The CDR3, as DNA: TGTGCCAGCAGTGCGACGGTGAAAAGGACTGGAAACACCATATATTTT. The encoded protein is CASSATVKRTGNTIYF.

This clonotype has only a few counts. This chain links TRBV28 with TRBJ2-7; D gene unclear. The CDR3 is made up of 10 amino acids. The germline V and J ends were trimmed by 5 bases and 5 bases, with 4 bases remaining between them. Looked up from germline, CDR1 is MDHEN and CDR2 is SYDVKM. The CDR3 coding sequence is TGTGCCAGCAGTAGGGACGAGCAGTACTTC. This gives the protein CASSRDEQYF.

This clonotype showed up many times. The rearrangement uses TRBV15 and TRBJ2-3, with D possibly TRBD2 on 6 matching bases. CDR1 is LNHNV, CDR2 YYDKDF, per germline (reference sequence). Trimming cost V 5 bases and J 2 bases, with 11 bases left between them. CDR3 length equals 14 residues. The CDR3 sequence is CATSPRDFTDTQYF. CDR3 nucleotide sequence: TGTGCCACCAGCCCTAGGGACTTCACAGATACGCAGTATTTT.

This clonotype was counted ten times or more. The chain combines TRBV7-3 with TRBJ2-3; D gene uncertain. The CDR3 spans 15 residues. Trimming took off 2 bases at V and 4 bases at J, with 13 bases between the two ends. Germline CDR1 SGHTA, CDR2 FQGTGA. In DNA, the CDR3 is TGTGCCAGCAGCTTAGTCGGCAGGAGTGCAGATACGCAGTATTTT. Its protein is CASSLVGRSADTQYF.

This clonotype was picked up many times. The junction departs from germline at one end; a sequencing error may be responsible. The chain combines TRBV7-7 with TRBJ2-2; D ambiguous. This CDR3 spans 13 amino acids. Germline V CDR1 and CDR2: SSHAT, FNYEAQ (reference sequence). CDR3: CASSTDFAGELFF. The CDR3 nucleotides read TGTGCTAGCAGCACAGATTTCGCCGGGGAGCTGTTTTTT.

As to this clonotype: Since no conserved phenylalanine or tryptophan closes the CDR3, a read error is the likely cause. CDR3 DNA sequence: TGCAGCGTTGTTAACGACTCCTACGAGCAGTACTTA. Protein product: CSVVNDSYEQYL. The V and J genes are TRBV29-1 and TRBJ2-7; unclear D gene. This CDR3 has 12 amino acids. Germline values: CDR1 SQVTM, CDR2 ANQGSEA. Trimming removed 4 bases from V and 0 bases from J, with 7 bases in between.